Presented here are 31 T cell receptor beta chains from one specimen sequenced in a study of graft-versus-host responses after intestinal transplantation. The table came from immunoSEQ multiplex PCR; TCRdb's copy has only in-frame clones and leaves some out. The table shows approximately 90,000 clones, with about 87% occurring only once. These receptors are not linked to any known antigen. Source: unstimulated CD4+ T cells sorted from spleen or lymph node cells, taken before transplant. The receptors shown here come from a human donor who was the organ donor for an intestinal transplant.

This clone was observed a handful of times. V usage is TRBV5-4 and J usage is TRBJ2-3, with 7 bases lining up with TRBD2. The CDR3 has 15 residues. V dropped 4 bases and J dropped 5; count of bases not matched to a gene: 10. CDR1 SGHNT and CDR2 YYREEE come from the germline V gene (reference sequence). CDR3: CASSAGGGRIDTQYF. CDR3 nucleotides: TGTGCCAGCAGCGCTGGGGGGGGGAGGATAGATACGCAGTATTTT.

This chain's CDR3 is CASSLDSPRGNEQFF. For the CDR3, the DNA is TGTGCCAGCAGCTTGGACAGCCCCCGTGGGAATGAGCAGTTCTTC. J is TRBJ2-1 and V is TRBV5-4; no reliable D call. Trimming took 0 bases from V and 7 from J, leaving 14 bases between them. The CDR3 length is 15 residues. Germline V gives CDR1 SGHNT, CDR2 YYREEE (reference sequence).

The chain couples TRBV15 to TRBJ2-5; a weak D match, TRBD1 (6 bases). The germline CDR1 and CDR2 sequences are LNHNV and YYDKDF (reference sequence). This CDR3 has 13 amino acids. The V gene lost 5 bases and the J gene lost 4 bases, with 11 bases spanning the gap. CDR3 in DNA: TGTGCCACCAGCTCAGGGGTGCCAGAGACCCAGTACTTC. This encodes CATSSGVPETQYF.

The gene calls are TRBV15 and TRBJ2-1; D gene ambiguous. Trimming stripped 0 bases from V and 8 bases from J, with 11 bases between. The V gene's germline CDR1 is LNHNV and CDR2 YYDKDF (reference sequence). The CDR3 has 14 amino acids. Here the CDR3 reads CATSRDPRSDEQFF. CDR3 nucleotides: TGTGCCACCAGCAGAGATCCCCGGTCGGATGAGCAGTTCTTC.

With regard to this clone: A junction boundary mismatches the germline segment, possibly from a read error. The J gene is TRBJ1-1, the V gene TRBV2, with 8 positions matching TRBD1. The CDR3 runs 13 residues. The V gene's germline CDR1 is SNHLY and CDR2 FYNNEI. The CDR3 nucleotides read TGTGCCAGCAATGAAGGCAGGGGGCGTGAGGCTTTCTTT. It translates to CASNEGRGREAFF.

The V and J genes are TRBV6-5 and TRBJ2-4; D unresolved. CDR1 and CDR2 from the germline V gene are MNHEY and SVGAGI. There are 15 residues in the CDR3. V was cut by 6 bases and J by 0 bases, with 12 bases left in between. CDR3 protein: CASSSPGGAKNIQYF. In nucleotides, the CDR3 is TGTGCCAGCAGCTCCCCCGGCGGAGCCAAAAACATTCAGTACTTC.

This rearrangement joins TRBV15 to TRBJ2-5, with 10 positions matching TRBD2. Germline V gene sequence: CDR1 LNHNV, CDR2 YYDKDF (reference sequence). This CDR3 region has 15 residues. The J segment lost 3 bases and the V segment lost 0 bases, leaving 1 base of the junction unmatched. The CDR3 loop reads CATSRETSGEETQYF. In DNA, the CDR3 is TGTGCCACCAGCAGAGAAACTAGCGGGGAAGAGACCCAGTACTTC.

The chain links TRBV9 to TRBJ2-3; 13 nucleotides line up with TRBD2. Unmatched junction bases numbered 11, after V lost 4 bases and J lost 6 bases. The CDR3 consists of 17 residues. Germline CDR1 is SGDLS and CDR2 is YYNGEE. CDR3 residues: CASSKNPGLAGRDTQYF. CDR3 bases: TGTGCCAGCAGCAAAAACCCGGGACTAGCGGGGAGGGATACGCAGTATTTT.

The V call is TRBV30, the J call TRBJ1-2, with no clear D. Germline assignment: CDR1 GTSNPN and CDR2 SVGIG (reference sequence). Trimming left V 3 bases short and J 1 base short, with 12 bases between. CDR3 length: 14 residues. The DNA of the CDR3 is TGTGCCTGGAGCGGGGAGCTACTTAACTATGGCTACACCTTC. This gives the protein CAWSGELLNYGYTF.

V usage is TRBV6-1 and J usage is TRBJ1-5, with a tentative D call TRBD1 (6 bases). Germline loops: CDR1 MNHNS, CDR2 SASEGT. V was pared by 0 bases and J by 6 bases, with 12 bases between. This CDR3 region has 15 residues. CDR3 nucleotide sequence: TGTGCCAGCAGTGAAGCGGGGGGGGCTGGTCAGCCCCAGCATTTT. Translation gives CASSEAGGAGQPQHF.

A single count supports this clone. This chain joins TRBV19 and TRBJ1-5; 8 bases align to TRBD1. Germline V CDR1 and CDR2: LNHDA, SQIVND (reference sequence). J lost 3 bases, V lost 6 bases, and 7 bases had no gene match. The CDR3 consists of 15 residues. The CDR3 reads CASRIRDRHNQPQHF. DNA of the CDR3: TGTGCCAGTAGGATCCGGGACAGGCACAATCAGCCCCAGCATTTT.

This clone was observed once. This sequence joins TRBV28 and TRBJ1-5, with TRBD1 matching over 7 bases. The CDR3 length is 16 residues. Trimming took 2 bases from V and 1 from J; bases not matched to a gene: 5. Per germline, CDR1 MDHEN and CDR2 SYDVKM. For the CDR3, the DNA is TGTGCCAGCAGTTTAGCCCAGACAGGGAGCAATCAGCCCCAGCATTTT. Residues: CASSLAQTGSNQPQHF.

The chain carries TRBV6-6 and TRBJ2-1; 9 nucleotides align to TRBD2. In germline, CDR1 is MNHNY, CDR2 SVGAGI (reference sequence). The CDR3 is 16 amino acids. Germline trimming cut 6 bases from V and 0 bases from J; bases unmatched to any gene: 6. CDR3 nucleotides: TGTGCCAGCAGGGGTCCGGGACTAGCCTCCTACAATGAGCAGTTCTTC. Its translation: CASRGPGLASYNEQFF.

The CDR3 DNA is TGTGCCAGCAGCGTAGGGGCGGGAGGGCCTTACGAGCAGTACTTC. This sequence encodes CASSVGAGGPYEQYF. The V gene is TRBV9, the J gene TRBJ2-7; 9 bases match TRBD2. Germline CDR1 SGDLS, CDR2 YYNGEE. The CDR3 covers 15 residues. The V segment lost 0 bases and the J segment 4 bases; nucleotides outside the gene matches: 5. Based on the CDR3 plus reference TRBV9 and TRBJ2-7, the full variable domain is DSGVTQTPKHLITATGQRVTLRCSPRSGDLSVYWYQQSLDQGLQFLIQYYNGEERAKGNILERFSAQQFPDLHSELNLSSLELGDSALYFCASSVGAGGPYEQYFGPGTRLTVT.

V is TRBV12-5 and J is TRBJ1-5; the D gene is possibly TRBD1 (6 bases). The CDR3 consists of 12 residues. CDR1 and CDR2 (germline): LGHNT, FRNRAP. Trimming removed 6 bases at V and 9 bases at J, with 12 bases between. CDR3 DNA sequence: TGTGCTAGTGGAACACAGGGTACGCCCCAGCATTTT. It codes for CASGTQGTPQHF.

The chain has TRBV7-9 and TRBJ1-2; D gene uncertain. Trimming stripped 5 bases from V and 6 bases from J, with 13 bases between. Germline assignment: CDR1 SEHNR and CDR2 FQNEAQ (reference sequence). This CDR3 contains 13 residues. CDR3 sequence (DNA): TGTGCCAGCAGCCTCCTGGGCGGGGATGGCTACACCTTC. Translation: CASSLLGGDGYTF.

The chain carries TRBV28 and TRBJ1-5; perhaps TRBD1 as D (5 bases). Germline-derived CDR1 and CDR2 are MDHEN and SYDVKM. The V end lost 6 bases, the J end lost 0 bases, and 12 bases lay between the germline ends. The CDR3 length is 15 residues. In nucleotides, the CDR3 is TGTGCCAGCAGACGACAGCCCTTTAGCAATCAGCCCCAGCATTTT. This gives the protein CASRRQPFSNQPQHF.

CDR3 region: CSVGRLLTEETQYF. CDR3 in DNA: TGCAGCGTCGGTAGACTACTAACCGAAGAGACCCAGTACTTC. The chain carries TRBV29-1 and TRBJ2-5; possible D gene TRBD2, 5 bases. The CDR3 is 14 residues long. V lost 6 bases, J lost 3 bases, and 17 bases lay in between. Germline CDR1 and CDR2: SQVTM and ANQGSEA.

This rearrangement joins TRBV29-1 to TRBJ2-7, with D possibly being TRBD2 (6 bases). There are 11 residues in the CDR3. Germline V gene lookup returns CDR1 SQVTM and CDR2 ANQGSEA. V was pared by 7 bases and J by 2 bases, with 9 bases between. In DNA, the CDR3 is TGCAGCGCTGGGGGGACCTACGAGCAGTACTTC. As protein: CSAGGTYEQYF.

V is TRBV5-6 and J is TRBJ1-2, with D possibly being TRBD1 (6 bases). Between the trimmed V and J ends, which lost 3 bases and 9 bases, there was a span of 15 bases. Germline V gives CDR1 SGHDT, CDR2 YYEEEE. CDR3 length: 13 residues. The CDR3 DNA follows: TGTGCCAGCAGCTCGAGCAACAGGGCAAGCTACACCTTC. It is translated as CASSSSNRASYTF.

CDR3 bases: TGTGCCAGTATGACGGGGACTAGTCCTAATACGCAGTATTTT. It encodes CASMTGTSPNTQYF. The rearrangement links TRBV19 to TRBJ2-3; 8 positions agree with TRBD2. This CDR3 comprises 14 residues. Germline trimming cut 7 bases from V and 7 bases from J; bases unmatched to any gene: 10. Germline V gene lookup returns CDR1 LNHDA and CDR2 SQIVND (reference sequence).

The chain joins TRBV12-5 to TRBJ1-3; 7 nucleotides agree with TRBD1. There are 14 residues in the CDR3. Trimming at V came to 2 bases and at J to 4 bases, leaving 2 bases not matched to a gene. Germline loops: CDR1 LGHNT, CDR2 FRNRAP. CDR3: CASGLWGQGNTIYF. The CDR3 region has the DNA TGTGCTAGTGGTTTGTGGGGACAGGGAAACACCATATATTTT.

This clone came up once. This rearrangement joins TRBV9 to TRBJ2-5; D gene ambiguous. Between the trimmed V and J ends, which lost 0 bases and 2 bases, there was a span of 5 bases. The CDR3 is 13 residues long. Looked up from germline, CDR1 is SGDLS and CDR2 is YYNGEE. DNA of the CDR3: TGTGCCAGCAGCGTAGTCCCGCAAGAGACCCAGTACTTC. Residues: CASSVVPQETQYF. Using reference TRBV9 and TRBJ2-5 for the parts outside the CDR3, the full variable domain is DSGVTQTPKHLITATGQRVTLRCSPRSGDLSVYWYQQSLDQGLQFLIQYYNGEERAKGNILERFSAQQFPDLHSELNLSSLELGDSALYFCASSVVPQETQYFGPGTRLLVL.

V gene TRBV30 combines with J gene TRBJ1-2, with a weak D call TRBD1 (5 bases). Trimming stripped 0 bases from V and 12 bases from J, with 11 bases between. Germline V gives CDR1 GTSNPN, CDR2 SVGIG (reference sequence). This CDR3 spans 11 amino acids. The CDR3 sequence: CAWSVGGRNTF. CDR3 coding DNA: TGTGCCTGGAGTGTGGGGGGGAGGAACACCTTC.

The V gene is TRBV30, the J gene TRBJ1-4, with D tentatively TRBD1 (5 bases). V shed 2 bases and J shed 7 bases, with 17 bases lying between them. The CDR3 contains 15 residues. CDR1 and CDR2 (germline): GTSNPN, SVGIG (reference sequence). DNA of the CDR3: TGTGCCTGGAGTCAGGGAGGGGCGGTGGGTGAAAAACTGTTTTTT. Residues: CAWSQGGAVGEKLFF.

This chain connects TRBV7-9 to TRBJ2-1, with TRBD2 matching over 9 bases. Germline V gene lookup returns CDR1 SEHNR and CDR2 FQNEAQ (reference sequence). With 3 bases clipped from V and 4 bases from J, the junction kept 7 bases outside the gene matches. The CDR3 length is 16 residues. The CDR3 sequence is CASSLGLAGRYNEQFF. In nucleotides, the CDR3 is TGTGCCAGCAGCTTGGGTCTAGCGGGAAGATACAATGAGCAGTTCTTC.

This chain joins TRBV27 and TRBJ2-5, with 8 bases fitting TRBD2. There are 16 residues in the CDR3. V trimming: 5 bases; J trimming: 5 bases; junction bases outside the gene matches: 13. Germline V CDR1 and CDR2: MNHEY, SMNVEV (reference sequence). CDR3 coding DNA: TGTGCCAGCAGTGCCCCAGCCGCGGGGGGTTGGGAGACCCAGTACTTC. Protein product: CASSAPAAGGWETQYF.

This clone came up once. This sequence joins TRBV14 and TRBJ2-1; 7 bases map to TRBD1. The V gene's germline CDR1 is SGHDN and CDR2 FVKESK. V shed 3 bases, J shed 9 bases, and the junction held 11 bases outside the gene matches. This CDR3 is 15 amino acids long. CDR3: CASSHRQGQTGEQFF. The CDR3 DNA reads TGTGCCAGCAGCCATCGACAGGGCCAGACCGGTGAGCAGTTCTTC.

The rearrangement uses TRBV28 and TRBJ2-7; 10 nucleotides align to TRBD2. The CDR3 is made up of 16 amino acids. In germline, CDR1 is MDHEN, CDR2 SYDVKM. Unmatched junction bases numbered 8, after V lost 5 bases and J lost 1 base. This CDR3 reads CASSTPETSGSYEQYF. The CDR3 DNA follows: TGTGCCAGCAGTACCCCCGAGACTAGCGGGTCCTACGAGCAGTACTTC. The variable domain in full, completed from reference TRBV28 and TRBJ2-7, reads DVKVTQSSRYLVKRTGEKVFLECVQDMDHENMFWYRQDPGLGLRLIYFSYDVKMKEKGDIPEGYSVSREKKERFSLILESASTNQTSMYLCASSTPETSGSYEQYFGPGTRLTVT.

The CDR3 spells CSVGAGAHEQYF. The CDR3 DNA reads as TGCAGCGTTGGTGCAGGGGCCCACGAGCAGTACTTC. This chain connects TRBV29-1 to TRBJ2-7, with D possibly matching TRBD1 (6 bases). Germline V gene data show CDR1 as SQVTM and CDR2 as ANQGSEA. The V end lost 4 bases, the J end lost 5 bases, and 12 bases lay between the germline ends. This CDR3 has 12 residues.

The chain couples TRBV6-1 to TRBJ1-5; the D is unclear. Germline CDR1 MNHNS, CDR2 SASEGT. This CDR3 has 14 residues. Trimming shortened V by 5 bases and J by 7 bases, and 15 bases separated the two germline ends. CDR3 DNA: TGTGCCAGCAGTAAGTATATCGTCGGGCAGCCCCAGCATTTT. It specifies CASSKYIVGQPQHF.